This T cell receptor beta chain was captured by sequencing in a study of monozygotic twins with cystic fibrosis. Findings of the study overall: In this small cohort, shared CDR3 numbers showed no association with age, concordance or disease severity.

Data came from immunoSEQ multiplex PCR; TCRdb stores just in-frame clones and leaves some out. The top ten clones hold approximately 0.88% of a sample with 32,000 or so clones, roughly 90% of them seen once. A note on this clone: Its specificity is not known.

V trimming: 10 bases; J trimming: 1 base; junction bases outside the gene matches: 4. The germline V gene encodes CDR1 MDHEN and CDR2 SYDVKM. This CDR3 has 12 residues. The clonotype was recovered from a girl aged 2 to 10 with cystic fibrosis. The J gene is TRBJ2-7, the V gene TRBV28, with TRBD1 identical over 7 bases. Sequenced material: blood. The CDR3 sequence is CATDRDSYEQYF. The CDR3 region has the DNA TGTGCCACCGACAGGGATTCCTACGAGCAGTACTTC. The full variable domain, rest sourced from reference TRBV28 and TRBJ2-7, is DVKVTQSSRYLVKRTGEKVFLECVQDMDHENMFWYRQDPGLGLRLIYFSYDVKMKEKGDIPEGYSVSREKKERFSLILESASTNQTSMYLCATDRDSYEQYFGPGTRLTVT.